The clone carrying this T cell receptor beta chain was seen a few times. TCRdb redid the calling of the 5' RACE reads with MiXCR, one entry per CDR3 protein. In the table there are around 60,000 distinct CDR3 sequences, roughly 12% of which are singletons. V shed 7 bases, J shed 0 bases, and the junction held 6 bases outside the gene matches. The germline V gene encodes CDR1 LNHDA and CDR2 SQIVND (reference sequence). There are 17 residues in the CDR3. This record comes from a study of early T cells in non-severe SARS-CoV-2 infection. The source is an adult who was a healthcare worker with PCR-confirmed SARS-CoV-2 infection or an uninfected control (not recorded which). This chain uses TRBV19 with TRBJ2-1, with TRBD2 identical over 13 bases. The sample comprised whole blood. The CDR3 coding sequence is TGTGCCAGTACCCCGACTAGCGGGAGGACCTCCTACAATGAGCAGTTCTTC. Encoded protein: CASTPTSGRTSYNEQFF.